These 8 T cell receptor beta chains were sequenced from one sample in a study of a mutant IDH1 vaccine in newly diagnosed glioma. As for time point: week 23, last vaccination. Vaccinated patients received 300 ug of mutant IDH1 20-mer peptide per dose, with topical imiquimod. The antigens of these receptors remain unknown. Repertoires were generated with immunoSEQ multiplex PCR, while TCRdb's copy carries only in-frame clones and drops some. The table lists roughly 52,000 clones, 75% to 85% of them singletons. The sequencing used PBMCs, collected from a glioma patient whose treatment included an IDH1 peptide vaccine. Every receptor here comes from a man in his forties with glioma.

This sequence joins TRBV6-5 and TRBJ1-2, with a tentative D call TRBD1 (5 bases). This CDR3 region has 14 residues. V was cut by 2 bases and J by 3 bases, with 10 bases left in between. Germline CDR1 is MNHEY and CDR2 is SVGAGI. CDR3 loop: CASSYGQGHYGYTF. CDR3 nucleotide sequence: TGTGCCAGCAGTTACGGGCAGGGACACTATGGCTACACCTTC.

V gene TRBV9 combines with J gene TRBJ1-6; 9 nucleotides line up with TRBD1. The V gene end was trimmed by 4 bases and the J gene end by 7 bases; junction bases not matched to a gene: 12. The CDR3 is 17 residues long. Germline V gene sequence: CDR1 SGDLS, CDR2 YYNGEE. This chain's CDR3 is CASSPRPGTGNNSPLHF. The CDR3 DNA is TGTGCCAGCAGCCCGAGACCCGGGACAGGGAACAATTCACCCCTCCACTTT.

This chain links TRBV2 with TRBJ1-1, with D possibly matching TRBD1 (6 bases). Trimming cost V 6 bases and J 4 bases, with 15 bases left between them. In germline, CDR1 is SNHLY, CDR2 FYNNEI. The CDR3 sequence is 14 residues long. This CDR3 reads CASRSEGVSTEAFF. The CDR3 coding sequence is TGTGCCAGCAGGTCAGAGGGGGTGAGCACTGAAGCTTTCTTT.

This clone was observed a single time. J is TRBJ1-5 and V is TRBV5-8; D call uncertain. The V gene's germline CDR1 is SGHTS and CDR2 YDEGEE. Trimming left V 4 bases short and J 2 bases short, with 13 bases between. The CDR3 loop spans 15 amino acids. CDR3 in DNA: TGTGCCAGCAGCGTCCCGGGCCGCGGCAATCAGCCCCAGCATTTT. Its protein is CASSVPGRGNQPQHF.

This chain links TRBV6-5 with TRBJ2-7; 8 bases fit TRBD2. After removal of 6 bases from V and 0 bases from J, the junction contained 7 bases not matched to a gene. Germline V gene data show CDR1 as MNHEY and CDR2 as SVGAGI. The CDR3 contains 15 residues. CDR3 sequence (DNA): TGTGCCAGCAGACAAAGCAGCGGGAGCTCCTACGAGCAGTACTTC. Its protein is CASRQSSGSSYEQYF.

The V gene is TRBV2, the J gene TRBJ1-4; TRBD1 matches at 7 bases. CDR1 is SNHLY and CDR2 is FYNNEI in the germline V gene. The CDR3 has 15 residues. J lost 7 bases, V lost 7 bases, and 12 bases had no gene match. The CDR3 sequence is CASTRLEGAGEKLFF. CDR3 in DNA: TGTGCCAGCACCCGCCTGGAGGGGGCTGGTGAAAAACTGTTTTTT.

This chain joins TRBV5-5 and TRBJ2-3; D ambiguous. V lost 5 bases to trimming and J lost 5 bases, with 9 bases between them. There are 12 residues in the CDR3. Germline CDR1 and CDR2: SGHKS and YYEKEE (reference sequence). For the CDR3, the DNA is TGTGCCAGCAGTACCGAAGTAGATACGCAGTATTTT. Its protein is CASSTEVDTQYF. Full variable domain (outside the CDR3, taken from reference TRBV5-5 and TRBJ2-3): DAGVTQSPTHLIKTRGQQVTLRCSPISGHKSVSWYQQVLGQGPQFIFQYYEKEERGRGNFPDRFSARQFPNYSSELNVNALLLGDSALYLCASSTEVDTQYFGPGTRLTVL.

This clone has just a few counts. The chain combines TRBV29-1 with TRBJ1-1, with D uncertain. Germline V gene data show CDR1 as SQVTM and CDR2 as ANQGSEA. The CDR3 spans 12 residues. The CDR3 coding sequence is TGCAACGTCATCACGTTGTCGGCCGAAGCTTTCTTT. Residues: CNVITLSAEAFF.